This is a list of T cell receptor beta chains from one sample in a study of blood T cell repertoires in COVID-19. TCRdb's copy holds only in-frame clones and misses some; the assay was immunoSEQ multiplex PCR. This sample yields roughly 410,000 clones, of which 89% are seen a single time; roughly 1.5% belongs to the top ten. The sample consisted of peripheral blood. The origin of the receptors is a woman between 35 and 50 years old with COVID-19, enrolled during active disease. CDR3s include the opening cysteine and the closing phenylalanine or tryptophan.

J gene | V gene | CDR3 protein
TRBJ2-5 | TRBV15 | CATSRVPGNQETQYF
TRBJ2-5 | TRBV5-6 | CASSLLAGGRETQYF
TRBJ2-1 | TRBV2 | CASSREQGKSYNEQFF
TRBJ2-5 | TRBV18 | CASSPRLQETQYF
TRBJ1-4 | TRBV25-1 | CASSVSLPAHEKLFF
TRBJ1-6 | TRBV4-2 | CASSQDRSPLHF
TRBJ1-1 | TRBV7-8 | CASSFGLPSNTEAFF
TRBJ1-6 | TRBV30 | CATERGPDNSPLHF
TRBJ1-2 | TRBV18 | CASSPPANLYGYTF
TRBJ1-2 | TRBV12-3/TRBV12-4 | CASSLPGQVGYTF
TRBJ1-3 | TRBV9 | CASSPSGGNSGNTIYF
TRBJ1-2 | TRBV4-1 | CASSQGREYSYGYTF
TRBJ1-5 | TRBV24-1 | CATSDTDRGPRQPQHF
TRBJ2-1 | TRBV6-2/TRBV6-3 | CASSLNRGNEQFF
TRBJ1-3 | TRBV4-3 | CASSQAQRTANTIYF
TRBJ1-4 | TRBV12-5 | CASGPGQLNEKLFF
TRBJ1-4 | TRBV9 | CASSQEQVSLGKLFF
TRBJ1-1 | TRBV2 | CASSEGAGGIAEAFF
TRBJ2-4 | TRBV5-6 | CASRTGAKNIQYF
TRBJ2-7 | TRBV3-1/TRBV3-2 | CASSQSDYSYEQYF
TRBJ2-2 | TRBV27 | CASSFNGGGGTGELFF
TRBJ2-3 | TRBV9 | CASRSPLGSGGHHTDTQYF
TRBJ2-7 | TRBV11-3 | CASSLGQAGDEQYF
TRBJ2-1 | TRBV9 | CASSVGSSGGDNEQFF
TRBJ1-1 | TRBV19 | CASSQGRDTEAFF
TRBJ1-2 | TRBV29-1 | CSVEGMGAGPNYGYTF
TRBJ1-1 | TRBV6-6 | CASSQTMTGSEAFF
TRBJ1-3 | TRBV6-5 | CASTESLFSGNTIYF
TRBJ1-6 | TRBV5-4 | CASSSYRADSPLHF
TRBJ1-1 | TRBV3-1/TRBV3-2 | CASSQPFTGLNTEAFF
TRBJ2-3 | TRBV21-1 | CASKREDTDTQYF
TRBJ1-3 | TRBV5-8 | CASSFGYGRDLSGNTIYF
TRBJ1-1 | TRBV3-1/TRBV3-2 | CASSHPGVAEAFF
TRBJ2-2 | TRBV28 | CASSLQVNTGELFF
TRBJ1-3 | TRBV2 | CASSVYRGLSSGNTIYF
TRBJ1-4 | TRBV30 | CAWSQTATNEKLFF
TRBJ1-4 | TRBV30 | CAWRGRYEKLFF
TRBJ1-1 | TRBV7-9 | CASDRGRPDTEAFF
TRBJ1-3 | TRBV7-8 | CASSLQSSGNTIYF
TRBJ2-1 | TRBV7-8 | CASSLEAGSVEQFF
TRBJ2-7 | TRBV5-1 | CASSLSGQGLHEQYF
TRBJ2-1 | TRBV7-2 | CASSLVSTSLVGEQFF
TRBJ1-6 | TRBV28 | CASSPRVSYNSPLHF
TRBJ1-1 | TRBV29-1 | CSARDQLDVPEQTEAFF
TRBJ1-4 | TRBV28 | CASSSLTGPNEKLFF
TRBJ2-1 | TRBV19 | CASSIDGARGREQFF